The rows below give T cell receptor beta chains drawn from one sample of a study of cytomegalovirus exposure and HLA in healthy donors. Profiling relied on immunoSEQ multiplex PCR, and the TCRdb table lists in-frame clones only, not all of them. The sample includes 180,000 or so clones, about nine tenths of them seen just once. The specimen sequenced was PBMCs. These receptors were taken from a man between 18 and 29 years old in good health and CMV-seropositive. Both conserved end residues are part of each CDR3. Fields, in order: V gene, J gene, D gene, clone size, CDR3 DNA, CDR3 protein. The D gene is left open where the match is weak. Some rows mark clone size as missing; the rest say once, few, many or name a class of expanded clone.

>TRBV7-7|TRBJ2-7|TRBD2|NA
TGTGCTAGCAGCCGGGGGGGTTCCTACGAGCAGTACTTC
CASSRGGSYEQYF
>TRBV27|TRBJ2-2|NA|NA
TGTGCCAGCAGTTTCCTAACCGGGGAGCTGTTTTTT
CASSFLTGELFF
>TRBV4-2|TRBJ2-1|NA|NA
TGTGCCAGCAGCCATAGTACAGGGGGGGATGAGCAGTTCTTC
CASSHSTGGDEQFF
>TRBV9|TRBJ2-1|TRBD1|NA
TGTGCCAGCAGCGCCCGAAATCCCCGGGACAGCTCCAATGAGCAGTTCTTC
CASSARNPRDSSNEQFF
>TRBV9|TRBJ2-3|NA|NA
TGTGCCAGCAGCGTAGGGGGCGCAGATACGCAGTATTTT
CASSVGGADTQYF
>TRBV4-2|TRBJ2-3|TRBD2|once
TGTGCCAGCAGCCAAGAGGCTAGCGGGAGGGTGTATACGCAGTATTTT
CASSQEASGRVYTQYF
>TRBV15|TRBJ2-1|TRBD2|NA
TGTGCCACCAGCGTCTTGTCCGGGACTACCCTCTACAATGAGCAGTTCTTC
CATSVLSGTTLYNEQFF
>TRBV4-3|TRBJ1-1|NA|NA
TGCGCCAGCAGCCTGACGCTGGGCTTGAACACTGAAGCTTTCTTT
CASSLTLGLNTEAFF
>TRBV27|TRBJ1-1|NA|NA
TGTGCCAGCAGAATCCTAGGAGCTGAAGCTTTCTTT
CASRILGAEAFF
>TRBV4-2|TRBJ2-7|NA|NA
TGTGCCAGCAGCCAAGGAGGTGGGGGGTCCTACGAGCAGTACTTC
CASSQGGGGSYEQYF
>TRBV7-2|TRBJ2-2|TRBD2|NA
TGTGCCAGCAGCTTAGCTAGCGGGAGGGCATCCGGGGAGCTGTTTTTT
CASSLASGRASGELFF
>TRBV4-3|TRBJ1-1|NA|NA
TGCGCCAGCAGCCAAGATTGGGGGGGAACTGAAGCTTTCTTT
CASSQDWGGTEAFF
>TRBV29-1|TRBJ2-2|NA|NA
TGCAGCGTTAGCAAGAACACCGGGGAGCTGTTTTTT
CSVSKNTGELFF
>TRBV25-1|TRBJ2-4|TRBD1|NA
TGTGCCAGCAGTGAATTACAGGGGGAAAACATTCAGTACTTC
CASSELQGENIQYF
>TRBV6-5|TRBJ2-7|NA|NA
TGTGCCAGCAGTTACTCCGGGAGCACCGACGAGCAGTACTTC
CASSYSGSTDEQYF
>TRBV20-1|TRBJ1-2|NA|NA
TGCAGTGCTAGAACGGATGGCTACACCTTC
CSARTDGYTF
>TRBV6-5|TRBJ1-1|TRBD1|NA
TGTGCCAGCAGTTACCGGGACAGGGGGCGAGCTTTCTTT
CASSYRDRGRAFF
>TRBV5-6|TRBJ2-7|TRBD1|NA
TGTGCCAGCAGCCTCCCGCAGGGGGCTCACGAGCAGTACTTC
CASSLPQGAHEQYF
>TRBV9|TRBJ2-7|TRBD2|NA
TGTGCCAGCAGCGGAACGAGCGGGACCTCCTACGAGCAGTACTTC
CASSGTSGTSYEQYF
>TRBV9|TRBJ2-2|NA|NA
TGTGCCAGCAGCGTAGCATCCGGGGAGCTGTTTTTT
CASSVASGELFF
>TRBV20-1|TRBJ2-1|NA|NA
TGCAGTGCTATAGCCCAGAGGCAGTTCTTC
CSAIAQRQFF
>TRBV10-3|TRBJ1-5|TRBD1|NA
TGTGCCATCAGTGGGACAGGGACCAATCAGCCCCAGCATTTT
CAISGTGTNQPQHF
>TRBV30|TRBJ1-1|TRBD1|NA
TGTGCCTGCAAAACCGACAGGGCCATGAACACTGAAGCTTTCTTT
CACKTDRAMNTEAFF
>TRBV7-9|TRBJ1-4|NA|NA
TGTGCCAGCAGCCCTTCCCGACAGAGGTCTAATGAAAAACTGTTTTTT
CASSPSRQRSNEKLFF
>TRBV2|TRBJ2-1|TRBD2|once
TGTGCCAGCAGTGAAAATAGCGGGGTCTACAATGAGCAGTTCTTC
CASSENSGVYNEQFF
>TRBV11-2|TRBJ2-1|NA|NA
TGTGCCAGCAGCTTAGGGATTAGGAGCCCCTACAATGAGCAGTTCTTC
CASSLGIRSPYNEQFF
>TRBV5-1|TRBJ2-1|NA|once
TGCGCCAGCAGCTTGGGTAGCGGCCCTCACAATGAGCAGTTCTTC
CASSLGSGPHNEQFF
>TRBV6-6|TRBJ1-2|TRBD1|NA
TGTGCCAGCAGTTACCAGGGGGCAATGGGTGATGGCTACACCTTC
CASSYQGAMGDGYTF
>TRBV5-1|TRBJ2-3|NA|once
TGCGCCAGCAGCTTGCGACGGGGGGCTAGCACAGATACGCAGTATTTT
CASSLRRGASTDTQYF
>TRBV6-1|TRBJ2-7|TRBD2|NA
TGTGCCAGCAGTGCGGGGGGGACCACTGCCTACGAGCAGTACTTC
CASSAGGTTAYEQYF
>TRBV4-2|TRBJ2-1|NA|NA
TGTGCCAGCAGCCAAGTAGCGGAGGCCTACAATGAGCAGTTCTTC
CASSQVAEAYNEQFF
>TRBV20-1|TRBJ2-1|NA|NA
TGCAGTGCTAGCCTACCCAATGAGCAGTTCTTC
CSASLPNEQFF
>TRBV6-6|TRBJ2-7|TRBD1|NA
TGTGCCAGCAGAAACCGGGACAGGGGATACGAGCAGTACTTC
CASRNRDRGYEQYF
>TRBV4-1|TRBJ1-3|NA|NA
TGCGCCAGCAGCCAAGCCCCAGGGGCGGGAGACACCATATATTTT
CASSQAPGAGDTIYF
>TRBV29-1|TRBJ2-7|TRBD1|NA
TGCAGCGGGGCGGACAGGGATCCGTACGAGCAGTACTTC
CSGADRDPYEQYF
>TRBV4-2|TRBJ2-1|NA|NA
TGTGCCAGCAGCCAAGATCCTGGGGCCAGCTCCTACAATGAGCAGTTCTTC
CASSQDPGASSYNEQFF
>TRBV7-2|TRBJ1-3|NA|NA
TGTGCCAGCAGCTTAGTAGGCCAGGGTGTTGGAAACACCATATATTTT
CASSLVGQGVGNTIYF
>TRBV6-1|TRBJ1-5|NA|NA
TGTGCCAGCAGTGAACACGGGGGAAATCAGCCCCAGCATTTT
CASSEHGGNQPQHF
>TRBV7-2|TRBJ2-7|TRBD2|NA
TGTGCCAGCAGCTTAGGACTAGCGGGAATAGTCGAGCAGTACTTC
CASSLGLAGIVEQYF
>TRBV5-1|TRBJ1-2|NA|NA
TGCGCCAGCAGCCCCGCGGTGGGGTCAGACTACATCTTTGGCTACACCTTC
CASSPAVGSDYIFGYTF
>TRBV4-1|TRBJ2-7|NA|once
TGCGCCAGCAGTGTCTCGAGCTCCTACGAGCAGTACTTC
CASSVSSSYEQYF
>TRBV6-4|TRBJ1-2|NA|NA
TGTGCCAGCAGACAGGGTAGCGATGGCTACACCTTC
CASRQGSDGYTF